Listed below are T cell receptor beta chains from one sample, sequenced in a study of blood T cell repertoires in COVID-19. TCRdb keeps only in-frame clones here, not all; method: immunoSEQ multiplex PCR. The sample holds 200,000 to 300,000 clones, 82% seen once. Sample: peripheral blood. The receptors come from a woman aged 55 to 70 with active or convalescent COVID-19. Both conserved end residues are part of each CDR3. Each record gives: J gene, clone size, V gene, D gene, CDR3 protein, CDR3 DNA. A D gene is named only where the DNA matches it firmly. The size entry is marked missing in some rows and otherwise reads once, few, many or a size class.

j_gene: TRBJ2-7
abundance: .
v_gene: TRBV2
d_gene: .
CDR3aa: CASNLRPREQYF
CDR3nt: TGTGCCAGCAATTTAAGACCCAGGGAGCAGTACTTC

j_gene: TRBJ1-5
abundance: .
v_gene: TRBV19
d_gene: .
CDR3aa: CASSIRGRGNQPQHF
CDR3nt: TGTGCCAGTAGTATTCGGGGTCGGGGCAATCAGCCCCAGCATTTT

j_gene: TRBJ2-7
abundance: once
v_gene: TRBV7-8
d_gene: TRBD2
CDR3aa: CASTSWLAGGLSYEQYF
CDR3nt: TGTGCCAGCACCTCGTGGCTAGCGGGGGGCCTATCCTACGAGCAGTACTTC

j_gene: TRBJ1-6
abundance: .
v_gene: TRBV6-2/TRBV6-3
d_gene: .
CDR3aa: CASSFLGGRNNSPLHF
CDR3nt: TGTGCCAGCAGTTTCCTGGGAGGCCGGAATAATTCACCCCTCCACTTT

j_gene: TRBJ2-5
abundance: .
v_gene: TRBV20-1
d_gene: .
CDR3aa: CSAGGSETQYF
CDR3nt: TGCAGTGCAGGAGGTTCAGAGACCCAGTACTTC

j_gene: TRBJ2-1
abundance: .
v_gene: TRBV9
d_gene: TRBD1
CDR3aa: CASSVMGQGLNEQFF
CDR3nt: TGTGCCAGCAGCGTAATGGGACAGGGTTTAAATGAGCAGTTCTTC

j_gene: TRBJ1-4
abundance: .
v_gene: TRBV6-2/TRBV6-3
d_gene: .
CDR3aa: CASSYATVEKLFF
CDR3nt: TGTGCCAGCAGTTACGCGACAGTTGAAAAACTGTTTTTT

j_gene: TRBJ2-7
abundance: .
v_gene: TRBV5-5
d_gene: .
CDR3aa: CASSWQDTVPSEQYF
CDR3nt: TGTGCCAGCAGCTGGCAGGACACAGTACCCTCCGAGCAGTACTTC

j_gene: TRBJ1-5
abundance: once
v_gene: TRBV28
d_gene: .
CDR3aa: CASSTGGSNQPQHF
CDR3nt: TGTGCCAGCAGTACTGGGGGGAGCAATCAGCCCCAGCATTTT

j_gene: TRBJ1-2
abundance: .
v_gene: TRBV12-3/TRBV12-4
d_gene: TRBD1
CDR3aa: CASSPDRIVGYTF
CDR3nt: TGTGCCAGCAGCCCGGACAGGATTGTTGGCTACACCTTC

j_gene: TRBJ2-3
abundance: .
v_gene: TRBV7-2
d_gene: .
CDR3aa: CASSFPIAAGTDTQYF
CDR3nt: TGTGCCAGCAGCTTCCCCATAGCGGCAGGGACAGATACGCAGTATTTT

j_gene: TRBJ1-3
abundance: .
v_gene: TRBV9
d_gene: .
CDR3aa: CASSVGGPNTIYF
CDR3nt: TGTGCCAGCAGCGTAGGGGGCCCAAACACCATATATTTT

j_gene: TRBJ1-2
abundance: few
v_gene: TRBV10-3
d_gene: .
CDR3aa: CAIATGSHYGYTF
CDR3nt: TGTGCCATCGCAACAGGATCTCACTATGGCTACACCTTC

j_gene: TRBJ1-6
abundance: .
v_gene: TRBV5-1
d_gene: .
CDR3aa: CASRRQGNNSPLHF
CDR3nt: TGCGCCAGCAGAAGGCAGGGGAACAATTCACCCCTCCACTTT

j_gene: TRBJ1-2
abundance: once
v_gene: TRBV6-6
d_gene: .
CDR3aa: CASSPSRAGEGGYTF
CDR3nt: TGTGCCAGCAGCCCTAGTCGGGCAGGGGAGGGTGGCTACACCTTC

j_gene: TRBJ2-7
abundance: .
v_gene: TRBV19
d_gene: .
CDR3aa: CASSMGASYEQYF
CDR3nt: TGTGCCAGTAGTATGGGGGCCTCCTACGAGCAGTACTTC

j_gene: TRBJ1-4
abundance: .
v_gene: TRBV18
d_gene: .
CDR3aa: CASSAGKGANEKLFF
CDR3nt: TGTGCCAGCTCAGCAGGGAAGGGTGCCAATGAAAAACTGTTTTTT

j_gene: TRBJ1-2
abundance: once
v_gene: TRBV7-9
d_gene: .
CDR3aa: CASSPGGGANYGYTF
CDR3nt: TGTGCCAGCAGCCCGGGCGGGGGAGCTAACTATGGCTACACCTTC

j_gene: TRBJ2-1
abundance: .
v_gene: TRBV5-1
d_gene: TRBD1
CDR3aa: CASSPYLQGGGGSYNEQFF
CDR3nt: TGCGCCAGCAGCCCTTACCTACAGGGGGGCGGCGGGTCCTACAATGAGCAGTTCTTC

j_gene: TRBJ2-7
abundance: .
v_gene: TRBV12-3/TRBV12-4
d_gene: .
CDR3aa: CASGAAYEQYF
CDR3nt: TGTGCCAGCGGCGCGGCATACGAGCAGTACTTC

j_gene: TRBJ2-1
abundance: .
v_gene: TRBV7-9
d_gene: .
CDR3aa: CASSLAGGSEQFF
CDR3nt: TGTGCCAGCAGCTTAGCTGGTGGCAGTGAGCAGTTCTTC

j_gene: TRBJ1-1
abundance: .
v_gene: TRBV18
d_gene: .
CDR3aa: CASSPNVQTPDTEAFF
CDR3nt: TGTGCCAGCTCACCAAATGTGCAGACTCCGGACACTGAAGCTTTCTTT

j_gene: TRBJ1-2
abundance: .
v_gene: TRBV3-1/TRBV3-2
d_gene: .
CDR3aa: CASSRRGDGDYGYTF
CDR3nt: TGTGCCAGCAGCCGGCGGGGTGACGGGGACTATGGCTACACCTTC

j_gene: TRBJ1-1
abundance: .
v_gene: TRBV7-9
d_gene: .
CDR3aa: CASIRGGDWTEAFF
CDR3nt: TGTGCCAGCATCCGAGGAGGGGACTGGACTGAAGCTTTCTTT